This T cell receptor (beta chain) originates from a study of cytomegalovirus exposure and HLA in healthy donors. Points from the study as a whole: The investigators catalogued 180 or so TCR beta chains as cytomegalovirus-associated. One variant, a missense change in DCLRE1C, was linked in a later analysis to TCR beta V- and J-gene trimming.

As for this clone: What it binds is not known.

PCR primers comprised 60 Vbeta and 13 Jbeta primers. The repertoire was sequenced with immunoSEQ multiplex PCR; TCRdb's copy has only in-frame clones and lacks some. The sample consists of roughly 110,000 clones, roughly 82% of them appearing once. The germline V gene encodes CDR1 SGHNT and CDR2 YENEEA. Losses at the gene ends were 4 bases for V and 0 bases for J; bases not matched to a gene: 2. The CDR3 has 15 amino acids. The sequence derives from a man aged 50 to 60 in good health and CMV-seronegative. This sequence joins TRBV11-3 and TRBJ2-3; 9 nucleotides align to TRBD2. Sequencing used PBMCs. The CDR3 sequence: CASSSGLASTDTQYF. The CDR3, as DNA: TGTGCCAGCAGCTCCGGACTAGCGAGCACAGATACGCAGTATTTT. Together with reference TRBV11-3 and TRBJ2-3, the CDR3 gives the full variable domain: EAGVVQSPRYKIIEKKQPVAFWCNPISGHNTLYWYLQNLGQGPELLIRYENEEAVDDSQLPKDRFSAERLKGVDSTLKIQPAELGDSAVYLCASSSGLASTDTQYFGPGTRLTVL.